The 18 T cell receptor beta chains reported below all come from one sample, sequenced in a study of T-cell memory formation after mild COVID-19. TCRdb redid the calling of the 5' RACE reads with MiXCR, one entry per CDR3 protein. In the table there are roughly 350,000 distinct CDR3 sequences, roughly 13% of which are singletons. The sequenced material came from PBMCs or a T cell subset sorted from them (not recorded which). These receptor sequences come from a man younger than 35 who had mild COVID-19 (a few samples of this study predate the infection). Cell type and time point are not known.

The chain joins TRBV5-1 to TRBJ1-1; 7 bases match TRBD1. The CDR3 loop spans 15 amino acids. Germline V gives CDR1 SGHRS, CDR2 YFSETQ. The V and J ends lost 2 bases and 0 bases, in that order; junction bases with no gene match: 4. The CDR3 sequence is CASSLLGQVNTEAFF. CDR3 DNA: TGCGCCAGCAGCTTACTCGGACAGGTGAACACTGAAGCTTTCTTT.

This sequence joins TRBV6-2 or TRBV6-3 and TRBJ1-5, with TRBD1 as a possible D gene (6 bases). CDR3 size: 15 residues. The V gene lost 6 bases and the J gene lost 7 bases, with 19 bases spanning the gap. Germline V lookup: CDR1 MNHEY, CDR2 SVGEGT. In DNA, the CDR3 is TGTGCCAGCAGGCCCCCCAGACAGGTCGGGCAGCCCCAGCATTTT. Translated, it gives CASRPPRQVGQPQHF.

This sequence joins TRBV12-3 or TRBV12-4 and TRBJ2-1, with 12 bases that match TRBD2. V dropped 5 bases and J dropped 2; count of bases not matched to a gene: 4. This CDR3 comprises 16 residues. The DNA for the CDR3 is TGTGCCAGCAGTGGGCCTAGCGGGGGGGCCTACAATGAGCAGTTCTTC. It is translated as CASSGPSGGAYNEQFF.

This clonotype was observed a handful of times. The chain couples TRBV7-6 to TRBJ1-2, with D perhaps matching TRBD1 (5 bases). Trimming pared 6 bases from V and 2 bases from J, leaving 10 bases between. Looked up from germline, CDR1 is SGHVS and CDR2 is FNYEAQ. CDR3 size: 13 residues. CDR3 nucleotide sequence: TGTGCCAGCAGTGGCAGGGCCAACTATGGCTACACCTTC. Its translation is CASSGRANYGYTF.

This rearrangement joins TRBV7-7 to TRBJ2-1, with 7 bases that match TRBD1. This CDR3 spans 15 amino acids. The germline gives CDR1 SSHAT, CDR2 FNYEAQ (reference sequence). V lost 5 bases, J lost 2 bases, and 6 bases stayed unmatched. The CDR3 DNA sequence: TGTGCCAGCAGCCGTACAGGGGCAACCTACAATGAGCAGTTCTTC. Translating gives CASSRTGATYNEQFF.

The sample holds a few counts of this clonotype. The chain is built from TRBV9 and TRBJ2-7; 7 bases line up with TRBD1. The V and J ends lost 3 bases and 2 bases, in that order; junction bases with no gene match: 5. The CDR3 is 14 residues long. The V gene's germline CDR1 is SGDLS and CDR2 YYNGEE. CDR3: CASSAPGTAYEQYF. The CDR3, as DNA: TGTGCCAGCAGCGCTCCCGGGACAGCCTACGAGCAGTACTTC. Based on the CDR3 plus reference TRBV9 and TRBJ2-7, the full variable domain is DSGVTQTPKHLITATGQRVTLRCSPRSGDLSVYWYQQSLDQGLQFLIQYYNGEERAKGNILERFSAQQFPDLHSELNLSSLELGDSALYFCASSAPGTAYEQYFGPGTRLTVT.

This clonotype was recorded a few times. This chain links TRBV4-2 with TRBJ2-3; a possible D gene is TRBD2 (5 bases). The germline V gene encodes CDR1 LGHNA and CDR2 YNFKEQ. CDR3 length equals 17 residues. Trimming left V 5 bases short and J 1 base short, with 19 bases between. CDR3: CASSLNGPAGGTDTQYF. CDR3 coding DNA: TGTGCCAGCAGCTTAAATGGGCCAGCCGGGGGCACAGATACGCAGTATTTT.

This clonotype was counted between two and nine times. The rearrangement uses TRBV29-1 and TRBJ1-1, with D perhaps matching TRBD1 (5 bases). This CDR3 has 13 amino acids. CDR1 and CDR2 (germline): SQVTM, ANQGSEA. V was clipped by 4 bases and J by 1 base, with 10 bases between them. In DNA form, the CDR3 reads TGCAGCGTTGCCGACAGACAGAACACTGAAGCTTTCTTT. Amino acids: CSVADRQNTEAFF.

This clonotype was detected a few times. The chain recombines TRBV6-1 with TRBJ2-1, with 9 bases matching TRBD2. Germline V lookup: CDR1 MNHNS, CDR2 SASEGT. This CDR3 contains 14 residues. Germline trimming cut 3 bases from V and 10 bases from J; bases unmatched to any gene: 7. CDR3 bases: TGTGCCAGCAGTGACCGCGGGGGGGCTCAAGAGCAGTTCTTC. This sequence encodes CASSDRGGAQEQFF.

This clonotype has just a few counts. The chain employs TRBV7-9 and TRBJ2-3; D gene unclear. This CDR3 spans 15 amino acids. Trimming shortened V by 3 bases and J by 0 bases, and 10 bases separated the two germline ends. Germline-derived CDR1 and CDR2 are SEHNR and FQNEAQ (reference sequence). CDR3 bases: TGTGCCAGCAGCTTCGGGTCCACCAGCACAGATACGCAGTATTTT. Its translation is CASSFGSTSTDTQYF.

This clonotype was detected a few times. DNA for the CDR3: TGTGCCAGCAGCTCGAGGACAGGGAAGGTCGGGGAGCTGTTTTTT. The encoded protein is CASSSRTGKVGELFF. V gene TRBV7-9 combines with J gene TRBJ2-2; 8 nucleotides agree with TRBD1. The germline V gene has CDR1 SEHNR and CDR2 FQNEAQ (reference sequence). V was clipped by 4 bases and J by 7 bases; unmatched bases: 8. The CDR3 sequence is 15 residues long.

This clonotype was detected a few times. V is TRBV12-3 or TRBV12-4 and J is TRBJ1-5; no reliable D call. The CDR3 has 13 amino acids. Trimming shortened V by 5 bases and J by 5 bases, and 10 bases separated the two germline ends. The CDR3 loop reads CASSLRTDQPQHF. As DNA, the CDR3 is TGTGCCAGCAGTCTACGGACCGATCAGCCCCAGCATTTT.

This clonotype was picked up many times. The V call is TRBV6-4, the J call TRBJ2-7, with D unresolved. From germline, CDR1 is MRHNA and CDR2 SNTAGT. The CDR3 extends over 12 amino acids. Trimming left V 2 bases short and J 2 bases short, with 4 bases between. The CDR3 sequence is CASSDGTYEQYV. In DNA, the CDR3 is TGTGCCAGCAGTGACGGGACCTACGAGCAGTACGTC.

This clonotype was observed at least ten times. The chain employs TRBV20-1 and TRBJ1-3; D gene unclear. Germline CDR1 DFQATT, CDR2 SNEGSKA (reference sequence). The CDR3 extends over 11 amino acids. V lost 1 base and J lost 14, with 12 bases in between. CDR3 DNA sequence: TGCAGTGCTAGAGGAGCCGGATTTGTATATTTT. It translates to CSARGAGFVYF.

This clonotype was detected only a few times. CDR3 in DNA: TGTGCCAGCAGTTTCTCACAGGGGTATGGCTACACCTTC. Translation gives CASSFSQGYGYTF. The chain carries TRBV12-3 or TRBV12-4 and TRBJ1-2, with TRBD1 matching 7 bases. CDR3 length equals 13 residues. J was trimmed by 5 bases and V by 3 bases; bases with no gene match: 3.

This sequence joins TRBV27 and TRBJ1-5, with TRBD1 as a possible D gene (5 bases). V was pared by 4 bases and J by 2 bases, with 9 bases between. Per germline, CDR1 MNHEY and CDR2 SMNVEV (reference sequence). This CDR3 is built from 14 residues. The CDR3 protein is CASSWGGGNQPQHF. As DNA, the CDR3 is TGTGCCAGCAGTTGGGGGGGAGGCAATCAGCCCCAGCATTTT.

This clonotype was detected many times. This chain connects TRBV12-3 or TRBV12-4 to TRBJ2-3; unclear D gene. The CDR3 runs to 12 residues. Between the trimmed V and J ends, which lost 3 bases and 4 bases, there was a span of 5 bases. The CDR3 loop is CASSFGPDTQYF. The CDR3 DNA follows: TGTGCCAGCAGTTTTGGCCCAGATACGCAGTATTTT.

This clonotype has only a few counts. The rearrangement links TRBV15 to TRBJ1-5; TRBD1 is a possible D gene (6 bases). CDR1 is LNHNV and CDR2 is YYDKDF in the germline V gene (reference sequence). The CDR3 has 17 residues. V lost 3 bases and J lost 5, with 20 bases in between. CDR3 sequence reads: CATSRGGGPGGDQPQHF. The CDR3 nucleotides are TGTGCCACCAGCAGGGGGGGGGGCCCCGGCGGGGATCAGCCCCAGCATTTT.